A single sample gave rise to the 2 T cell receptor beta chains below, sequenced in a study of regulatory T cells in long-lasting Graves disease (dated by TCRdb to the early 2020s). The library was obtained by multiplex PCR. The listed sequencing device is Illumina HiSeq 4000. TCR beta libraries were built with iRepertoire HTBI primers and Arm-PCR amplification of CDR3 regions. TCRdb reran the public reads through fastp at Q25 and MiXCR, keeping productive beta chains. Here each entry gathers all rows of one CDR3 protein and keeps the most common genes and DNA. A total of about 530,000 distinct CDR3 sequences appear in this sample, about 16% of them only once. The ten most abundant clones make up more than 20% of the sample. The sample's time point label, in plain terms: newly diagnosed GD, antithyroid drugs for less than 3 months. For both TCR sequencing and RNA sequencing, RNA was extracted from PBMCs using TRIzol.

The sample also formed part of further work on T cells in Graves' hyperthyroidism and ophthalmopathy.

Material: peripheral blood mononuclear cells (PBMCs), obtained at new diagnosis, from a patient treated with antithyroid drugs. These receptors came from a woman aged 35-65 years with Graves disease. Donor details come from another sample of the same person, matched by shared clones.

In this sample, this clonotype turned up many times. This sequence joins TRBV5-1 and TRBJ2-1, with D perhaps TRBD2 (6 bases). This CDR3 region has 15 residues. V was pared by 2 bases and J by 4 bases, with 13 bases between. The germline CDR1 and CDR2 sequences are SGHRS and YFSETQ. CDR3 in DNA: TGCGCCAGCAGCTTAAAGGCGGGGAGATACAATGAGCAGTTCTTC. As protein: CASSLKAGRYNEQFF.

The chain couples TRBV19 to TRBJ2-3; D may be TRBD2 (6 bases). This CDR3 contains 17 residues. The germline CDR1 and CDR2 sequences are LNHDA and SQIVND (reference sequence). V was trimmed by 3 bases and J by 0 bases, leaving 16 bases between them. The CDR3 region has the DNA TGTGCCAGTAGTATTGGACTATCGTTCTCTAGCACAGATACGCAGTATTTT. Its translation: CASSIGLSFSSTDTQYF.